One sample yielded the 5 T cell receptor beta chains listed below, sequenced in a study of tumor-infiltrating lymphocytes in primary liver carcinoma. The authors made TCR beta cDNA from about 500 ng total RNA with a constant-region primer. Three-round nested multiplex PCR performed with slightly modified ARM-PCR produced the TCR beta libraries. For 10 cycles apiece, the opening two PCR rounds ran with TRBV1-TRBV30 forward primers and a C-beta reverse primer. A single record per CDR3 protein comes from TCRdb applying MiXCR to the multiplex PCR reads. The sample shows tens of thousands of distinct CDR3 sequences, around 77% of them seen only once. Co-extraction yielded RNA and DNA from around 18-30 mg of unsorted bulk tissue. The sample was liver tumor tissue from sampling region 5. The sample's subset: tumor region T5, tumor centre. The receptors stem from a man aged 35 to 55 with primary liver carcinoma and hepatitis B virus infection.

As for this clonotype: A junction end diverges from the germline sequence, so it may reflect a read error. The J gene is TRBJ1-5, the V gene TRBV5-6; D not resolved. The CDR3 is 12 amino acids. From germline, CDR1 is SGHDT and CDR2 YYEEEE. CDR3 sequence reads: CACSYRNQPQHF. The CDR3 bases are TGTGCCTGCAGCTACCGGAATCAGCCCCAGCATTTT.

The rearrangement joins TRBV6-5 to TRBJ2-7; D gene uncertain. Germline-derived CDR1 and CDR2 are MNHEY and SVGAGI. The CDR3 contains 14 residues. V was cut by 2 bases and J by 0 bases, with 8 bases left in between. CDR3 sequence (DNA): TGTGCCAGCAGTTACGACATTAGCTCCTACGAGCAGTACTTC. Its translation is CASSYDISSYEQYF.

Details on this clonotype: One end of the junction varies from germline; a read error may be responsible. The chain joins TRBV11-1 to TRBJ2-3; 11 bases are shared with TRBD2. The germline CDR1 and CDR2 sequences are SGHAT and FQDESV (reference sequence). The CDR3 contains 17 residues. CDR3 DNA sequence: TGTGCCAGCAACTTAGCTCGGACTAGCGGGCCCACTGATACGCAGTATTTT. Translating gives CASNLARTSGPTDTQYF.

In its sample, this clonotype was seen a few times. One end of the junction is discordant with germline, which a read error may explain. This rearrangement joins TRBV6-5 to TRBJ1-1; D remains ambiguous. Germline lookup yields CDR1 MNHEY and CDR2 SVGAGI. The CDR3 is 13 residues long. The CDR3 region is CAGSPPVNTEAFF. CDR3 DNA: TGTGCCGGCAGCCCCCCGGTGAACACTGAAGCTTTCTTT.

This clonotype has a handful of counts. This may be a read error, as it is one base from a much larger clone. The V call is TRBV28, the J call TRBJ2-5; TRBD2 matches at 9 bases. Per the germline V gene, CDR1 is MDHEN and CDR2 is SYDVKM. The length of the CDR3 is 15 residues. V shed 9 bases and J 4 bases; nucleotides not matched to a gene: 12. CDR3 loop: CASHLASGVRETQYF. DNA of the CDR3: TGTGCCAGTCATTTGGCTAGCGGGGTCCGAGAGACCCAGTACTTC.